This TCR beta chain was captured in a study of shared clonotypes between healthy human individuals. Study-level findings and limits: Few donors limited the genetic and exposure-history diversity represented. Non-shared clonotypes displayed generation probabilities falling below those of clonotypes present in all four donors. Although depth was large, rarefaction showed that sequencing of the sorted subsets was incomplete.

In the naive CD8 group, cells lacked CD45RO and were positively selected for CCR7, so terminally differentiated effector memory CD45RA+ cells were left out. Replicate sorted-subset PCRs were loaded with approximately 190 ng DNA, 25,000 to 30,000 T cell genomes. Method: immunoSEQ multiplex PCR; TCRdb's copy keeps in-frame clones and lacks some. The sample includes around 2,000,000 clones, about 95% of them seen just once. Remarks on this clone: Its antigen is not identified.

Trimming shortened V by 5 bases and J by 0 bases, and 16 bases separated the two germline ends. The germline CDR1 and CDR2 sequences are MNHEY and SMNVEV (reference sequence). CDR3 size: 16 residues. The sequencing input was naive CD8+ T cells sorted from blood. The genes are TRBV27 and TRBJ1-2; TRBD1 is a possible D gene (5 bases). The sequence came from a man younger than 35 in good health. The CDR3 DNA sequence: TGTGCCAGCAGTAGGGGAGGCCCCTTCTCTAACTATGGCTACACCTTC. Translated: CASSRGGPFSNYGYTF.